This TCR beta chain appears in the sequencing data of a study of cytomegalovirus exposure and HLA in healthy donors (dated by TCRdb to the late 2010s). Concerning the study at large: An earlier analysis of 587 of the donors reported approximately 300 Gb of sequence data and some 110 million unique TCR beta sequences obtained from around 180 million T cells. Among the roughly 410 genotyped donors, around 79% belonged to the genetic ancestry cluster associated with self-reported Caucasian donors. In a later genetic analysis, genome-wide SNP genotypes for about three fifths of the roughly 670 donors were used, and that subset was treated as a discovery cohort. Donor age, sex, ethnicity and CMV serostatus were compiled together with the repertoire data. Roughly five DR-DQ haplotypes were treated as single units for association and clustering because of strong linkage in the cohort. All discovery cohort repertoires had been generated on a single sequencing platform. High-throughput TCR immunosequencing, statistical association of individual TCRs with disease status, and machine learning were combined to predict cytomegalovirus infection status. Class I and class II HLA loci were covered by the typing at four-digit resolution. The number of typed donors differed by locus: 629-630 for A, B, C, DRB1 and DQB1; approximately 520 for DQA1; 606 for DPA1; and roughly 470 for DPB1. Among some 400 genotyped donors of the cohort, an average of roughly 240,000 unique TCR beta nucleotide sequences were sequenced per donor, approximately 20% of them non-productive. To study patterns of TCR occurrence, a later analysis re-analyzed previously published TCR beta repertoires from several hundred donors and added high-resolution HLA genotyping. A separate validation cohort of some 130 different subjects was used in addition to the 666-subject first cohort. About 280 gigabases of sequencing data and some 85 million unique TCR sequences were included in an early release covering roughly 600 HLA-typed donors. The study aimed to test whether signatures of past pathogen exposure could be identified by cataloging public T cell receptors. Rather than drawing on any new phenotypic data, the later analysis identified candidate immune exposures from TCR beta sequences and the way those sequences occurred across donors. Using immunosequencing, the study profiled T cell repertoires from 640 or so subjects and related those repertoires to cytomegalovirus serostatus. In an earlier analysis of roughly 580 of the donors, high-throughput TCR beta sequencing was used to judge whether each TCR beta V gene segment behaved as functional or pseudogenic. Overall study outcomes, separate from this receptor: Linkage disequilibrium might explain the correlated functional status among segregating V segments, but an unknown experimental factor could not be ruled out. This cohort had only TCR beta chains sequenced, and the lack of alpha or paired-chain data limited which features could be detected. A cluster of highly shared sequence variants was judged likely to be a technical artifact of the sequencing pipeline. The classifier was reported to diagnose cytomegalovirus status with high specificity and sensitivity in both the original cohort and the validation cohort. A further reported finding was that TCR beta sequences accurately predicted the HLA-A and HLA-B alleles for most subjects in the first cohort. CMV serostatus was the only immune exposure information available for the cohort. A later analysis associated about 17,000 TCR beta sequences with specific HLA alleles at a false discovery rate of 0.05. According to a later analysis, TCR association rates differed among HLA loci, with DRB1 alleles showing the most associated TCRs and HLA-C alleles showing the fewest. In the study, 150 to 200 TCR beta chains were listed as associated with cytomegalovirus. In a later analysis, several top co-occurrence clusters were reported to appear linked to parvovirus B19, influenza, CMV and Epstein-Barr virus. In a later analysis, most CMV-associated TCR beta chains were found to appear HLA-restricted, with HLA associations seemingly driven largely by CMV exposure. A later analysis found that HLA-associated TCR beta chains were more clonally expanded and had lower generation probabilities than equally common non-associated chains. Broadly in line with IMGT annotations, most TCR beta V segments showed up in productive rearrangements about 87% or about 30% of the time in an earlier analysis of several hundred of the donors. In vitro tests confirmed that a few of the cytomegalovirus-associated TCR beta chains recognize cytomegalovirus antigens. The authors suggested that the approach could potentially be extended to other disease states and immunological phenotypes. An association between a missense DCLRE1C variant and V-gene and J-gene trimming of TCR beta chains was found in a later genetic analysis and replicated in an independent cohort. Compared with the approximately 600-donor mean, donors in an Asian-associated ancestry cluster had fewer N-insertions in productive TCRs, according to a later genetic analysis. HLA typing was unavailable for some donors at each locus, so association tests used only the typed subset. Most TCR sequences were observed very rarely across donors, whereas some public TCRs were present in many individuals. Presence/absence analyses assumed roughly uniform sequencing depth across donors, an assumption that may not hold. When HLA alleles, especially DR and DQ, strongly co-occurred, attributing TCR associations to individual alleles was difficult. Because counts were too low, roughly 16 rarely observed V segments, including chromosome 9 orphons, were left out of the earlier analysis of roughly 600 of the donors.

The cohort comprised some 700 healthy bone marrow donors. All cohort members were sampled while nominally healthy, although unrecorded immune exposures were likely present. The donor tested CMV seropositive and was one of the 289 seropositive cohort members. Each donor provided a peripheral blood sample, and peripheral blood mononuclear cells were used for TCR beta sequencing. Genomic DNA extraction from the blood cell samples was performed with the Qiagen DNeasy Blood Extraction Kit. In the case of this clone: The specificity of this receptor is unknown. Base qualities were left out, and no much larger clone turns up one base away.

The library was produced with the immunoSEQ multiplex PCR assay. A mixture of 60 forward primers for TCR Vbeta segments and 13 reverse primers for TCR Jbeta segments was used in the multiplex PCR. The CDR3 region of rearranged TCR beta genes was amplified from genomic DNA by a multiplex PCR assay. The Illumina HiSeq System was used to sequence the amplified TCR beta libraries as 87-base-pair reads. In the original analysis: Across the 670 or so repertoires, a later analysis counted around 80 million unique TCR beta chains, 9.5 million to 12 million of which were shared by at least two donors. To remove PCR and sequencing errors, raw reads were error-corrected and collapsed into unique sequences using a nearest-neighbor algorithm that merged closely related sequences. CDR3 sequences were aligned to IMGT reference sequences to assign V, D and J gene segments. For a sequence to be retained, a match of at least six nucleotides to both a V gene segment and a J gene segment was required. A rearrangement was called productive if the CDR3 had no stop codons and remained in frame with V and J, and every other rearrangement was called non-productive. CDR3 was defined according to IMGT convention as the region running from the second conserved V-encoded cysteine to the conserved J-encoded phenylalanine. The earlier analysis of approximately 500 of the donors excluded sequences that lacked an unambiguous match to a single V gene segment. An earlier analysis of some 500 of the donors classified V segments as functional when productive rearrangements were above 56.7% and as segregating when the standard deviation between donors was above 5%. A statistical classification framework was built for diagnosing cytomegalovirus status from the catalog of TCR beta chain sequences. In a later analysis, TCR nucleotide sequences were compared against IMGT/GENE-DB human TR gene sequences so that V and J genes could be assigned. In a later analysis, CDR3 sequences and most-parsimonious VDJ recombination scenarios were assigned using the TCRdist pipeline. A later analysis defined each TCR beta chain by its CDR3 amino acid sequence plus V-gene family, and excluded reads lacking a unique V-gene family. As a way to deal with suspected cross-contamination and a sequencing artifact, a later analysis dropped approximately 590 nucleotide sequences that were highly shared and had low generation probability. For each public chain, a later analysis derived a clonal expansion index from normalized ranks of inferred template counts within each repertoire. A later analysis computed generation probabilities with a VDJ recombination model fitted to out-of-frame rearrangements, and checked the results against IGoR. A later analysis scored TCR-TCR, TCR-HLA and TCR-CMV co-occurrence with hypergeometric tests, applying a repertoire-size bias correction to TCR pairs. False discovery rates were estimated in a later analysis by permuting HLA or CMV assignments 20 times. In a later analysis, co-occurring TCRs were grouped using DBSCAN, with TCRdist sequence similarity added in when clustering inside HLA-allele-positive subsets. Repertoires with fewer than 30,000 or more than 120,000 public chains, plus five repertoires with anomalous nucleotide sharing, were excluded from co-occurrence clustering. TCRdb took this table from immuneACCESS and kept in-frame rearrangements with V and J called. Such tables lack part of the clones; where checked against another copy, unresolved V genes explain under half of the gap, and the rest is unexplained. The DNA was the basis for D and trimming; V, J and clone size are from that table. The sample profile shows 150,000 to 200,000 clones; approximately 81% of them were found once. The ten largest clonotypes hold just over 2% of the sample.

What was sequenced was PBMCs. This receptor was obtained from a young woman in good health and CMV-seropositive.

CDR3 region: CASREQGALGGYTF. The bases read TGTGCCAGCAGGGAACAGGGGGCACTGGGCGGCTACACCTTC. The chain couples TRBV2 to TRBJ1-2; 9 of the junction bases match TRBD1. Reading from cysteine to phenylalanine, the CDR3 counts 14 amino acids. Only CDR3 DNA remains: 42 bases, in frame from the first base. From a lookup of the germline V gene, CDR1 and CDR2 are SNHLY and FYNNEI. For this chain, trimming is 6 bases at the V end and 8 bases at the J end, and the number of junction bases without a gene match is 10. With the portions outside the CDR3 filled from the reference TRBV2 and TRBJ1-2 genes, the complete variable region becomes EPEVTQTPSHQVTQMGQEVILRCVPISNHLYFYWYRQILGQKVEFLVSFYNNEISEKSEIFDDQFSVERPDGSNFTLKIRSTKLEDSAMYFCASREQGALGGYTFGSGTRLTVV.